A single sample is the source of the 11 T cell receptor beta chains below, sequenced in a study of shared clonotypes between healthy human individuals. This table comes from immunoSEQ multiplex PCR, and its TCRdb copy is limited to in-frame clones, with some not included. The sample carries tens of thousands of clones, about 64% recorded once. Specimen: memory CD8+ T cells sorted from blood. Subset reported: CD45RO+ cells pooled with CCR7-negative TemRA cells. These TCRs come from a man aged 25-45 years in good health.

V gene TRBV6-5 combines with J gene TRBJ2-7, with no clear D. The CDR3 has 13 residues. Germline lookup yields CDR1 MNHEY and CDR2 SVGAGI. V lost 6 bases and J 3 bases, leaving 12 bases between the germline ends. The chain's CDR3 is CASSPISGYEQYF. CDR3 nucleotides: TGTGCCAGCAGCCCCATATCAGGCTACGAGCAGTACTTC.

This chain connects TRBV27 to TRBJ2-1; TRBD2 might be the D (6 bases). Trimming took 3 bases from V and 1 from J, leaving 13 bases between them. This CDR3 has 16 amino acids. In germline, CDR1 is MNHEY, CDR2 SMNVEV (reference sequence). The CDR3 loop reads CASSFNIAGSYNEQFF. The CDR3 DNA reads as TGTGCCAGCAGTTTTAATATTGCGGGGTCCTACAATGAGCAGTTCTTC.

This clone appeared many times. The V call is TRBV4-1, the J call TRBJ2-3, with D maybe TRBD1 (5 bases). The V end lost 2 bases, the J end lost 4 bases, and 10 bases lay between the germline ends. The length of the CDR3 is 14 residues. The germline V gene encodes CDR1 MGHRA and CDR2 YSYEKL. CDR3 nucleotides: TGCGCCAGCAGCCAAATCGGCAGGGCAGATACGCAGTATTTT. Its protein product is CASSQIGRADTQYF.

The chain is built from TRBV30 and TRBJ2-2; D is ambiguous. The germline V gene encodes CDR1 GTSNPN and CDR2 SVGIG (reference sequence). The CDR3 consists of 14 residues. V was cut by 0 bases and J by 4 bases, with 9 bases left in between. CDR3 DNA sequence: TGTGCCTGGAGTGTACAGTCGGGCACCGGGGAGCTGTTTTTT. Protein sequence: CAWSVQSGTGELFF. Variable domain in full (rest from reference TRBV30 and TRBJ2-2): SQTIHQWPATLVQPVGSPLSLECTVEGTSNPNLYWYRQAAGRGLQLLFYSVGIGQISSEVPQNLSASRPQDRQFILSSKKLLLSDSGFYLCAWSVQSGTGELFFGEGSRLTVL.

This chain links TRBV6-1 with TRBJ2-5, with a possible D match to TRBD1 (6 bases). The V end lost 3 bases, the J end lost 0 bases, and 17 bases lay between the germline ends. This CDR3 has 17 residues. CDR1 MNHNS and CDR2 SASEGT come from the germline V gene. Here the CDR3 reads CASSDNRAGQNQETQYF. CDR3 in DNA: TGTGCCAGCAGTGATAATCGCGCAGGACAGAACCAAGAGACCCAGTACTTC.

This sequence joins TRBV7-2 and TRBJ2-7; perhaps TRBD2 as D (5 bases). The CDR3 covers 13 residues. CDR1 and CDR2 (germline): SGHTA, FQGNSA. V was pared by 6 bases and J by 0 bases, with 9 bases between. The CDR3 sequence is CASRSGISYEQYF. Here the CDR3 DNA reads TGTGCCAGCAGATCCGGGATCTCCTACGAGCAGTACTTC.

The V and J genes are TRBV11-1 and TRBJ2-7; TRBD2 matches at 13 bases. With V trimmed by 4 bases and J by 4 bases, 7 bases remained unmatched. The CDR3 is made up of 16 amino acids. The germline gives CDR1 SGHAT, CDR2 FQDESV (reference sequence). CDR3 region: CASSSRTSGSVYEQYF. Written as DNA, the CDR3 is TGTGCCAGCAGCTCGCGGACTAGCGGGAGTGTGTACGAGCAGTACTTC.

This clone has at least ten counts. This chain links TRBV27 with TRBJ2-1, with 10 bases aligning to TRBD2. After removal of 6 bases from V and 4 bases from J, the junction contained 6 bases not matched to a gene. The germline gives CDR1 MNHEY, CDR2 SMNVEV (reference sequence). This CDR3 has 15 residues. In DNA, the CDR3 is TGTGCCAGCAGCCGACCTAGCGGGAGATACAATGAGCAGTTCTTC. Encoded protein: CASSRPSGRYNEQFF.

This clone is labeled as medium-sized. The rearrangement links TRBV21-1 to TRBJ1-3; whether TRBD1, the table's D call, matches the DNA was not checked. TRBV21-1 is listed as a pseudogene. The length of the CDR3 is 16 residues. This CDR3 reads CASSKTRQGGKYTIYF. The CDR3 bases are TGTGCCAGCAGCAAAACTAGACAGGGCGGTAAGTACACCATATATTTT.

The J gene is TRBJ1-1, the V gene TRBV10-2; possible D gene TRBD1, 5 bases. This CDR3 has 13 amino acids. V was pared by 7 bases and J by 1 base, with 10 bases between. CDR1 and CDR2 from the germline V gene are WSHSY and SAAADI. CDR3 protein: CASMRDPNTEAFF. For the CDR3, the DNA is TGCGCCAGCATGAGGGACCCGAACACTGAAGCTTTCTTT.

J is TRBJ2-7 and V is TRBV7-4; 9 bases align to TRBD1. From germline, CDR1 is SGHVT and CDR2 SQSDAQ. With V trimmed by 6 bases and J by 5 bases, 11 bases remained unmatched. This CDR3 has 15 residues. CDR3 nucleotides: TGTGCCAGCAGGCCCCCCGGGACAGGGAACCACGAGCAGTACTTC. It encodes CASRPPGTGNHEQYF.